Presented here are 16 T cell receptor beta chains from one specimen sequenced in a study of regulatory T cells in long-lasting Graves disease. Sample time point: persistent/refractory GD, antithyroid drugs over 5 years with positive TRAb. PBMCs provided the RNA from which the TCR library was made. Researchers made TCR beta libraries by using iRepertoire HTBI primers and running Arm-PCR on CDR3 regions. TCRdb fed the multiplex PCR reads into MiXCR, producing one record per CDR3 protein. Among a few hundred thousand distinct CDR3 sequences listed, around a fifth were seen once. This specimen consisted of peripheral blood mononuclear cells (PBMCs), obtained when the disease was refractory, from a patient treated with antithyroid drugs. These receptors were taken from a female donor with Graves disease.

V usage is TRBV7-9 and J usage is TRBJ1-1; D unresolved. The CDR3 has 15 residues. Germline loops: CDR1 SEHNR, CDR2 FQNEAQ (reference sequence). Deletions cut 1 base from V and 5 bases from J, with 14 bases between. The CDR3 loop reads CASSLVPNQGTEAFF. CDR3 nucleotide sequence: TGTGCCAGCAGCTTAGTCCCAAATCAAGGGACTGAAGCTTTCTTT.

This clonotype appeared many times. The chain uses TRBV11-2 and TRBJ1-2; D unresolved. Germline V CDR1 and CDR2: SGHAT, FQNNGV. The CDR3 consists of 15 residues. V was trimmed by 5 bases and J by 0 bases, leaving 13 bases between them. DNA for the CDR3: TGTGCCAGCAGCCAACCCTGGCAGTCTAACTATGGCTACACCTTC. This sequence encodes CASSQPWQSNYGYTF.

This clonotype was counted only a few times. The V gene is TRBV2, the J gene TRBJ1-1; D is unresolved. The CDR3 runs to 13 residues. Germline V CDR1 and CDR2: SNHLY, FYNNEI. V dropped 1 base and J dropped 7 bases, with 10 bases sitting between them. DNA for the CDR3: TGTGCCAGCAGTGAAGGACCGGGCAGTGAAGCTTTCTTT. Its protein is CASSEGPGSEAFF.

The sample holds many counts of this clonotype. CDR3 in amino acids: CASSLSPRSGANVLTF. As DNA, the CDR3 is TGTGCCAGCAGTTTATCCCCCCGCTCTGGGGCCAACGTCCTGACTTTC. The chain employs TRBV28 and TRBJ2-6; D not resolved. The CDR3 length is 16 residues. Per the germline V gene, CDR1 is MDHEN and CDR2 is SYDVKM. The V end was cut by 1 base, the J end by 0 bases, with 7 bases between. The full variable domain, its missing parts supplied by reference TRBV28 and TRBJ2-6, is DVKVTQSSRYLVKRTGEKVFLECVQDMDHENMFWYRQDPGLGLRLIYFSYDVKMKEKGDIPEGYSVSREKKERFSLILESASTNQTSMYLCASSLSPRSGANVLTFGAGSRLTVL.

This clonotype was counted many times. V usage is TRBV19 and J usage is TRBJ1-2; 9 bases agree with TRBD1. The CDR3 loop spans 15 amino acids. CDR1 and CDR2 (germline): LNHDA, SQIVND (reference sequence). The V gene end was trimmed by 4 bases and the J gene end by 5 bases; junction bases not matched to a gene: 8. The CDR3 spells CASSTTGQGSYGYTF. The CDR3, as DNA: TGTGCCAGTAGTACTACGGGACAGGGAAGTTATGGCTACACCTTC.

Ten or more counts support this clonotype. The V gene is TRBV28, the J gene TRBJ1-5; a weak D match, TRBD1 (6 bases). Germline-derived CDR1 and CDR2 are MDHEN and SYDVKM. This CDR3 is 14 amino acids long. Trimming took off 5 bases at V and 7 bases at J, with 15 bases between the two ends. The CDR3 DNA reads as TGTGCCAGCAGTCTGACAGGTGTGCAGCAGCCCCAGCATTTT. This encodes CASSLTGVQQPQHF.

V gene TRBV3-1 combines with J gene TRBJ1-3; D ambiguous. In germline, CDR1 is LGHDT, CDR2 YNNKEL (reference sequence). This CDR3 spans 15 amino acids. The germline V and J ends were trimmed by 4 bases and 2 bases, with 12 bases remaining between them. CDR3 protein: CASSPFLPAGNTIYF. Here the CDR3 DNA reads TGTGCCAGCAGCCCCTTCTTGCCGGCTGGAAACACCATATATTTT.

This clonotype was seen at least ten times. The chain has TRBV7-2 and TRBJ1-1; unclear D gene. V gave up 0 bases and J gave up 1 base, with 9 bases separating them. Per the germline V gene, CDR1 is SGHTA and CDR2 is FQGNSA. This CDR3 comprises 15 residues. CDR3 nucleotide sequence: TGTGCCAGCAGCTTAGCCAACAGAGGGAACACTGAAGCTTTCTTT. Translation: CASSLANRGNTEAFF.

This clonotype has just a few counts. This chain joins TRBV28 and TRBJ2-7; a possible D gene is TRBD2 (6 bases). Germline CDR1 is MDHEN and CDR2 is SYDVKM. The ends were cut back, 6 bases at V and 3 bases at J, with 15 bases in the middle. This CDR3 has 14 residues. CDR3 nucleotides: TGTGCCAGCAGCCCCAGTCGGGGGAACTACGAGCAGTACTTC. Translating it yields CASSPSRGNYEQYF. Complete variable domain (other parts from reference TRBV28 and TRBJ2-7): DVKVTQSSRYLVKRTGEKVFLECVQDMDHENMFWYRQDPGLGLRLIYFSYDVKMKEKGDIPEGYSVSREKKERFSLILESASTNQTSMYLCASSPSRGNYEQYFGPGTRLTVT.

The rearrangement links TRBV7-9 to TRBJ1-1; no firm D call. This CDR3 contains 14 residues. Germline V gene lookup returns CDR1 SEHNR and CDR2 FQNEAQ (reference sequence). Deletions cut 6 bases from V and 5 bases from J, with 16 bases between. The CDR3 here is CASRKDGSGTEAFF. CDR3 DNA: TGTGCCAGCAGAAAAGACGGGAGCGGGACTGAAGCTTTCTTT.

This clonotype was seen a few times. J is TRBJ1-2 and V is TRBV10-3; D may be TRBD1 (5 bases). The length of the CDR3 is 15 residues. Germline CDR1 ENHRY, CDR2 SYGVKD. V was shortened by 4 bases and J by 1 base, with 13 bases between the two germline ends. The CDR3 DNA reads TGTGCCATCAGTGCGGAGGGACGGTTTAACTATGGCTACACCTTC. Its translation is CAISAEGRFNYGYTF.

This clonotype was seen at least ten times. This chain connects TRBV29-1 to TRBJ2-7, with D perhaps given as TRBD1 or TRBD2 (5 bases each). Germline values: CDR1 SQVTM, CDR2 ANQGSEA. Between the trimmed V and J ends, which lost 4 bases and 3 bases, there was a span of 19 bases. This CDR3 has 15 residues. CDR3 DNA: TGCAGCGTTGTCCCGGGACGGGATGGAGGCTACGAGCAGTACTTC. Translation: CSVVPGRDGGYEQYF.

This chain connects TRBV19 to TRBJ2-7, with unresolved D. Germline assignment: CDR1 LNHDA and CDR2 SQIVND (reference sequence). V lost 3 bases and J 2 bases, leaving 14 bases between the germline ends. This CDR3 is built from 15 residues. CDR3 DNA: TGTGCCAGTAGTATCCTCCGGACCTTTCCCTACGAGCAGTACTTC. This sequence encodes CASSILRTFPYEQYF.

There are many counts of this clonotype. The chain is built from TRBV10-3 and TRBJ2-5, with TRBD2 matching 8 bases. The CDR3 runs to 13 residues. The V gene's germline CDR1 is ENHRY and CDR2 SYGVKD. Trimming at V came to 6 bases and at J to 2 bases, leaving 2 bases not matched to a gene. The chain's CDR3 is CAIRLAEQETQYF. The CDR3 DNA follows: TGTGCCATCAGACTAGCGGAACAAGAGACCCAGTACTTC.

This rearrangement joins TRBV5-4 to TRBJ1-1; 10 bases are shared with TRBD1. The CDR3 is 16 residues long. Germline lookup yields CDR1 SGHNT and CDR2 YYREEE (reference sequence). V trimming: 4 bases; J trimming: 4 bases; junction bases outside the gene matches: 10. The CDR3 DNA reads as TGTGCCAGCAGCACCGGGACAGGGGAATGGGGCACTGAAGCTTTCTTT. It is translated as CASSTGTGEWGTEAFF. The variable domain in full, with the rest retrieved from reference TRBV5-4 and TRBJ1-1, is ETGVTQSPTHLIKTRGQQVTLRCSSQSGHNTVSWYQQALGQGPQFIFQYYREEENGRGNFPPRFSGLQFPNYSSELNVNALELDDSALYLCASSTGTGEWGTEAFFGQGTRLTVV.

As to this clonotype: The junction departs from germline at one end; a sequencing error may be responsible. The chain links TRBV7-7 to TRBJ2-3, with D possibly matching TRBD2 (5 bases). Germline V CDR1 and CDR2: SSHAT, FNYEAQ (reference sequence). This CDR3 contains 13 residues. The CDR3 DNA reads TGTGCTAGCAGCCCCATGCGGGCAGATACGCAGTATTTT. Protein sequence: CASSPMRADTQYF.